This record looks at one T cell receptor beta chain sequence and its context. The sample comes from a study of blood T cell repertoires in COVID-19. Study-wide context: Samples came from the United States, Italy and Spain, spanning acute and convalescent COVID-19. The cDNA or gDNA used as material had been derived from T cells, B-cell-depleted T cells, or PBMCs.

In germline, CDR1 is SGHVS, CDR2 FQNEAQ. V lost 4 bases to trimming and J lost 8 bases; unmatched junction nucleotides: 6. The CDR3 is 14 residues long. In the study's own analysis: Amplified reference gene primers provided the basis for estimating nucleated cell counts. Only in-frame clones appear in the TCRdb table, and some are missing; sequencing was by immunoSEQ multiplex PCR. The V and J calls and clone size come from that table; D and trimming were worked out from the DNA. The sample lists about 240,000 clones, 84% occurring once. Sequencing was performed on peripheral blood. This TCR was recovered from a man aged 50 to 60 with acute or convalescent COVID-19. The chain recombines TRBV7-8 with TRBJ1-4; 8 positions match TRBD1. DNA for the CDR3: TGTGCCAGCAGCTGGACAGGGTCGGGCGAAAAACTGTTTTTT. It yields the protein CASSWTGSGEKLFF.